These 29 T cell receptor beta chains share one sample of origin, sequenced in a study of blood T cell repertoires in COVID-19. Repertoires were generated with immunoSEQ multiplex PCR, while TCRdb's copy carries only in-frame clones and drops some. Among about 350,000 clones, more than 75% were seen once, and the ten largest hold 1%. Sequenced material: PBMCs or T cells enriched from blood (not recorded which). The source is a woman in her 30s who had recovered from COVID-19.

The V and J genes are TRBV14 and TRBJ1-2; TRBD1 might be the D (5 bases). V lost 4 bases and J 6 bases, leaving 12 bases between the germline ends. This CDR3 region has 13 residues. Germline loops: CDR1 SGHDN, CDR2 FVKESK. This CDR3 reads CASSLSPGDGYTF. CDR3 coding DNA: TGTGCCAGCAGCCTTTCACCGGGGGATGGCTACACCTTC. Filled out from reference TRBV14 and TRBJ1-2, the complete variable domain reads EAGVTQFPSHSVIEKGQTVTLRCDPISGHDNLYWYRRVMGKEIKFLLHFVKESKQDESGMPNNRFLAERTGGTYSTLKVQPAELEDSGVYFCASSLSPGDGYTFGSGTRLTVV.

V and J are TRBV28 and TRBJ2-5; D not certain. The length of the CDR3 is 13 residues. In germline, CDR1 is MDHEN, CDR2 SYDVKM. V lost 5 bases, J lost 5 bases, and 12 bases lay in between. The CDR3 sequence: CASSPEFRETQYF. DNA for the CDR3: TGTGCCAGCAGTCCGGAGTTTAGGGAGACCCAGTACTTC. Full variable domain (remainder filled in from reference TRBV28 and TRBJ2-5): DVKVTQSSRYLVKRTGEKVFLECVQDMDHENMFWYRQDPGLGLRLIYFSYDVKMKEKGDIPEGYSVSREKKERFSLILESASTNQTSMYLCASSPEFRETQYFGPGTRLLVL.

The V call is TRBV19, the J call TRBJ1-2; TRBD1 matches at 8 bases. The CDR3 totals 14 residues. Germline lookup yields CDR1 LNHDA and CDR2 SQIVND (reference sequence). Trimming cost V 1 base and J 8 bases; bases outside gene matches: 6. CDR3 residues: CASSIAPRGRGYTF. In nucleotides, the CDR3 is TGTGCCAGTAGTATAGCGCCCAGGGGGCGAGGCTACACCTTC.

This clone has just a few counts. V gene TRBV6-5 combines with J gene TRBJ1-1; 9 bases are a match to TRBD1. The CDR3 consists of 14 residues. Trimming cost V 4 bases and J 4 bases; bases outside gene matches: 4. Germline values: CDR1 MNHEY, CDR2 SVGAGI. The CDR3 sequence is CASSSQGAVTEAFF. For the CDR3, the DNA is TGTGCCAGCAGTTCACAGGGGGCCGTCACTGAAGCTTTCTTT.

This clone occurred once. V gene TRBV2 combines with J gene TRBJ2-5; D unclear. The CDR3 runs to 14 residues. Germline V gives CDR1 SNHLY, CDR2 FYNNEI. Deletions cut 3 bases from V and 1 base from J, with 9 bases between. The CDR3 sequence is CASSDPPVQETQYF. CDR3 nucleotide sequence: TGTGCCAGCAGTGATCCACCAGTCCAAGAGACCCAGTACTTC.

This clone was counted ten times or more. The chain has TRBV5-1 and TRBJ2-3; TRBD2 might be the D (6 bases). V was pared by 1 base and J by 1 base, with 10 bases between. In germline, CDR1 is SGHRS, CDR2 YFSETQ. This CDR3 has 15 residues. The CDR3 reads CASSLRGMGTDTQYF. The CDR3 DNA is TGCGCCAGCAGCTTGCGGGGGATGGGCACAGATACGCAGTATTTT. Full variable domain (outside the CDR3, taken from reference TRBV5-1 and TRBJ2-3): KAGVTQTPRYLIKTRGQQVTLSCSPISGHRSVSWYQQTPGQGLQFLFEYFSETQRNKGNFPGRFSGRQFSNSRSEMNVSTLELGDSALYLCASSLRGMGTDTQYFGPGTRLTVL.

This chain connects TRBV14 to TRBJ1-4; unclear D gene. The CDR3 extends over 13 amino acids. V shed 3 bases and J shed 10 bases, with 12 bases lying between them. Germline V lookup: CDR1 SGHDN, CDR2 FVKESK. CDR3 DNA: TGTGCCAGCAGCCAGAGCCGTGCGGTAAAACTGTTTTTT. Translation gives CASSQSRAVKLFF.

This clone was detected a few times. The V call is TRBV4-1, the J call TRBJ2-5, with D perhaps TRBD2 (6 bases). The germline CDR1 and CDR2 sequences are MGHRA and YSYEKL. This CDR3 contains 14 residues. The V and J ends lost 4 bases and 2 bases respectively, with 11 bases between them. CDR3 sequence: CASSPSGLQETQYF. The CDR3 nucleotides are TGCGCCAGCAGCCCTTCGGGACTTCAAGAGACCCAGTACTTC.

This clone occurred once. This sequence joins TRBV24-1 and TRBJ1-6, with 7 nucleotides matching TRBD1. Germline values: CDR1 KGHDR, CDR2 SFDVKD. V gave up 9 bases and J gave up 7 bases; unmatched junction bases: 8. The CDR3 runs to 14 residues. The CDR3 loop reads CATPTGLGNSPLHF. As DNA, the CDR3 is TGTGCCACCCCGACAGGGCTGGGGAATTCACCCCTCCACTTT.

The chain carries TRBV6-1 and TRBJ2-5; the D gene is possibly TRBD2 (6 bases). The V end lost 2 bases, the J end lost 5 bases, and 18 bases lay between the germline ends. Germline V CDR1 and CDR2: MNHNS, SASEGT. The CDR3 consists of 16 residues. CDR3 nucleotides: TGTGCCAGCAGTGAACGGGGCAGGGTAGGAGGGGAGACCCAGTACTTC. Protein product: CASSERGRVGGETQYF.

The chain joins TRBV2 to TRBJ1-6; TRBD1 aligns across 7 bases. Trimming at V came to 0 bases and at J to 9 bases, leaving 8 bases not matched to a gene. The CDR3 is made up of 16 amino acids. The germline V gene encodes CDR1 SNHLY and CDR2 FYNNEI. The CDR3 reads CASSEASDRWSSPLHF. For the CDR3, the DNA is TGTGCCAGCAGTGAAGCTTCGGACAGGTGGAGTTCACCCCTCCACTTT.

The chain uses TRBV10-1 and TRBJ2-3; a possible D gene is TRBD2 (7 bases). CDR1 is WNHNN and CDR2 is SYGVQD in the germline V gene (reference sequence). V dropped 5 bases and J dropped 1 base, with 19 bases sitting between them. The CDR3 totals 17 residues. CDR3 DNA: TGCGCCAGCAGTCCGCTCCTGGGGGGGGCCGGCACAGATACGCAGTATTTT. Amino acid sequence: CASSPLLGGAGTDTQYF.

A single count supports this clone. The CDR3 spells CASSVNRDTQYF. Here the CDR3 DNA reads TGTGCCAGCAGCGTTAACAGAGATACGCAGTATTTT. V is TRBV11-3 and J is TRBJ2-3; unclear D gene. Germline V lookup: CDR1 SGHNT, CDR2 YENEEA. The length of the CDR3 is 12 residues. V was clipped by 5 bases and J by 5 bases, with 8 bases between them. Based on the CDR3 plus reference TRBV11-3 and TRBJ2-3, the full variable domain is EAGVVQSPRYKIIEKKQPVAFWCNPISGHNTLYWYLQNLGQGPELLIRYENEEAVDDSQLPKDRFSAERLKGVDSTLKIQPAELGDSAVYLCASSVNRDTQYFGPGTRLTVL.

The V and J genes are TRBV5-4 and TRBJ1-4; the D is unclear. The CDR3 has 17 residues. Deletions cut 4 bases from V and 2 bases from J, with 18 bases between. In germline, CDR1 is SGHNT, CDR2 YYREEE (reference sequence). The CDR3 DNA reads TGTGCCAGCAGCGACACCGCTAGGGAGCCCACTAATGAAAAACTGTTTTTT. Translated, it gives CASSDTAREPTNEKLFF. Supplemented by reference TRBV5-4 and TRBJ1-4, the full variable domain reads ETGVTQSPTHLIKTRGQQVTLRCSSQSGHNTVSWYQQALGQGPQFIFQYYREEENGRGNFPPRFSGLQFPNYSSELNVNALELDDSALYLCASSDTAREPTNEKLFFGSGTQLSVL.

The chain uses TRBV21-1 and TRBJ2-7; the table's D call of TRBD1 was not tested on the DNA. TRBV21-1 is described as a pseudogene. The CDR3 totals 15 residues. For the CDR3, the DNA is TGTGCCAGCACCAGGGTGGGGGACAATACCTACGAGCAGTACTTC. This gives the protein CASTRVGDNTYEQYF.

The rearrangement links TRBV2 to TRBJ1-3; the D is unclear. Germline V gene data show CDR1 as SNHLY and CDR2 as FYNNEI. The ends were cut back, 0 bases at V and 3 bases at J, with 9 bases in the middle. CDR3 length: 15 residues. The CDR3 DNA reads TGTGCCAGCAGTGAAGCAGTCCGGGTTGGAAACACCATATATTTT. Protein product: CASSEAVRVGNTIYF. Complete variable domain (other parts from reference TRBV2 and TRBJ1-3): EPEVTQTPSHQVTQMGQEVILRCVPISNHLYFYWYRQILGQKVEFLVSFYNNEISEKSEIFDDQFSVERPDGSNFTLKIRSTKLEDSAMYFCASSEAVRVGNTIYFGEGSWLTVV.

The chain combines TRBV10-3 with TRBJ1-3, with D unclear. The CDR3 is made up of 15 amino acids. Trimming took off 4 bases at V and 0 bases at J, with 10 bases between the two ends. Germline CDR1 reads ENHRY; CDR2 reads SYGVKD. CDR3 in DNA: TGTGCCATCAGTGTTTGGGCGAGCTCTGGAAACACCATATATTTT. Its protein product is CAISVWASSGNTIYF.

The chain recombines TRBV4-1 with TRBJ1-4; no reliable D call. V lost 4 bases and J lost 0, with 9 bases in between. CDR1 MGHRA and CDR2 YSYEKL come from the germline V gene. The CDR3 is 15 residues long. CDR3 nucleotide sequence: TGCGCCAGCAGCCTAGACGGGGCAACTAATGAAAAACTGTTTTTT. Its protein product is CASSLDGATNEKLFF.

The V and J genes are TRBV30 and TRBJ1-6; 10 bases map to TRBD1. The CDR3 runs 14 residues. Germline V gene lookup returns CDR1 GTSNPN and CDR2 SVGIG (reference sequence). Unmatched junction bases numbered 8, after V lost 5 bases and J lost 10 bases. The DNA for the CDR3 is TGTGCCTGGGGGAGACAGGGGGCTCGATCACCCCTCCACTTT. It translates to CAWGRQGARSPLHF.

The J gene is TRBJ1-6, the V gene TRBV6-6; D remains ambiguous. This CDR3 contains 14 residues. CDR1 and CDR2 from the germline V gene are MNHNY and SVGAGI (reference sequence). V was trimmed by 4 bases and J by 7 bases, leaving 11 bases between them. The CDR3 here is CASSFVTGNSPLHF. The DNA for the CDR3 is TGTGCCAGCAGTTTCGTGACGGGGAATTCACCCCTCCACTTT.

The count of this clone is one. The J gene is TRBJ2-3, the V gene TRBV5-4; 9 bases line up with TRBD1. The CDR3 totals 16 residues. In germline, CDR1 is SGHNT, CDR2 YYREEE (reference sequence). Losses at the gene ends were 0 bases for V and 1 base for J; bases not matched to a gene: 3. The CDR3 nucleotides read TGTGCCAGCAGCTTGGGGACAGGGGAAGGCACAGATACGCAGTATTTT. Amino acids: CASSLGTGEGTDTQYF.

This clone was detected only a few times. CDR3 sequence reads: CASSADRAFNEKLFF. The CDR3 DNA follows: TGTGCCAGTAGTGCCGACAGGGCCTTTAATGAAAAACTGTTTTTT. The chain has TRBV19 and TRBJ1-4; 7 bases are shared with TRBD1. This CDR3 spans 15 amino acids. After removal of 5 bases from V and 4 bases from J, the junction contained 7 bases not matched to a gene. Germline-derived CDR1 and CDR2 are LNHDA and SQIVND (reference sequence).

The chain uses TRBV5-6 and TRBJ1-2, with D maybe TRBD1 (5 bases). Germline V CDR1 and CDR2: SGHDT, YYEEEE. Deletions cut 0 bases from V and 3 bases from J, with 12 bases between. The CDR3 runs 15 residues. The CDR3 nucleotides read TGTGCCAGCAGCTTGGCCGCGGGGCCCTACTATGGCTACACCTTC. Its protein is CASSLAAGPYYGYTF.

J is TRBJ2-6 and V is TRBV11-2, with a possible D match to TRBD1 (6 bases). Germline V gene sequence: CDR1 SGHAT, CDR2 FQNNGV. Deletions cut 4 bases from V and 0 bases from J, with 13 bases between. The CDR3 has 17 residues. The CDR3 DNA is TGTGCCAGCAGCTCCTTGGGACACTCCTCTGGGGCCAACGTCCTGACTTTC. Translated: CASSSLGHSSGANVLTF.

V usage is TRBV7-8 and J usage is TRBJ2-7; perhaps TRBD1 as D (6 bases). Trimming took off 5 bases at V and 2 bases at J, with 13 bases between the two ends. The CDR3 runs 14 residues. Looked up from germline, CDR1 is SGHVS and CDR2 is FQNEAQ. CDR3 sequence: CASSRGIRTYEQYF. The CDR3 DNA sequence: TGTGCCAGCAGCAGGGGGATTCGGACCTACGAGCAGTACTTC.

This rearrangement joins TRBV13 to TRBJ2-7, with TRBD1 identical over 8 bases. The CDR3 is 15 residues long. Trimming took 5 bases from V and 3 from J; bases not matched to a gene: 9. The germline V gene has CDR1 PRHDT and CDR2 FYEKMQ (reference sequence). This CDR3 reads CASSAPGQVHYEQYF. CDR3 DNA sequence: TGTGCCAGCAGCGCTCCGGGACAGGTCCACTACGAGCAGTACTTC.

V and J are TRBV28 and TRBJ1-5, with 9 nucleotides matching TRBD1. CDR1 and CDR2 from the germline V gene are MDHEN and SYDVKM. J lost 5 bases, V lost 7 bases, and 6 bases had no gene match. CDR3 length: 14 residues. In nucleotides, the CDR3 is TGTGCCAGCACGCGACAGGGGGGTCATCAGCCCCAGCATTTT. Its protein product is CASTRQGGHQPQHF.

This clone was detected only once. The chain is built from TRBV2 and TRBJ2-1, with 9 bases matching TRBD1. Germline-derived CDR1 and CDR2 are SNHLY and FYNNEI. Trimming cost V 3 bases and J 7 bases; bases outside gene matches: 7. The CDR3 is 15 amino acids. DNA of the CDR3: TGTGCCAGCAGTGATCGGACAGGGGTCGGGAATGAGCAGTTCTTC. Its translation: CASSDRTGVGNEQFF.

The genes are TRBV19 and TRBJ2-1, with TRBD2 identical over 8 bases. The CDR3 contains 17 residues. V lost 9 bases, J lost 4 bases, and 17 bases stayed unmatched. Germline assignment: CDR1 LNHDA and CDR2 SQIVND (reference sequence). CDR3 sequence: CASLPNGGASSYNEQFF. The CDR3 DNA reads as TGTGCCAGCTTACCAAACGGGGGGGCCTCTTCGTACAATGAGCAGTTCTTC.